This entry features one T cell receptor (beta chain) sequence. Germline V gene lookup returns CDR1 SGDLS and CDR2 YYNGEE. The CDR3 consists of 15 residues. Germline trimming cut 2 bases from V and 2 bases from J; bases unmatched to any gene: 5. This entry comes from a study of beta chain features in type 1 diabetes. What was sequenced were expressed TCRB transcripts, since all of the isolated RNA had been reverse transcribed. Profiled with immunoSEQ multiplex PCR; TCRdb holds only in-frame clones, not every one. The data hold about half a million clones, with approximately 10% observed a single time. This chain connects TRBV9 to TRBJ2-3; the match to TRBD1 covers 7 bases. This clonotype originated in a woman aged 18 to 35 in good health. Sequencing was done on a sample of naive CD4+ T cells from blood. This chain's CDR3 is CASSVRQGTTDTQYF. In nucleotides, the CDR3 is TGTGCCAGCAGCGTTCGACAGGGAACCACAGATACGCAGTATTTT.